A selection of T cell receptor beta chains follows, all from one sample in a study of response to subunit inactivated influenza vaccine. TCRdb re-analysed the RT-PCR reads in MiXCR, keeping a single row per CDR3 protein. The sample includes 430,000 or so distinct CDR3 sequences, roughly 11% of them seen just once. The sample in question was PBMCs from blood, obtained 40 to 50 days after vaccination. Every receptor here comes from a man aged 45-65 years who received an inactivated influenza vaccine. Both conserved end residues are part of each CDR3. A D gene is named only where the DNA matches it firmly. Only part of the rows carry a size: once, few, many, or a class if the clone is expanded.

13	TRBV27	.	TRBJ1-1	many	TGTGCCAGCAGTATTACGGGAGACACTGAAGCTTTCTTT	CASSITGDTEAFF
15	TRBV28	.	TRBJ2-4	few	TGTGCCAGCAGTTTATCCGGGCTAGCCAAAAACATTCAGTACTTC	CASSLSGLAKNIQYF
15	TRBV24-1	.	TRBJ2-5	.	TGTGCCACCAGTGATGAAGGGGGTTCCAGGGAGACCCAGTACTTC	CATSDEGGSRETQYF
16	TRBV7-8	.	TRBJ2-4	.	TGTGCCAGCAGCCCCGCCCCCTACAGGGCCAAAAACATTCAGTACTTC	CASSPAPYRAKNIQYF
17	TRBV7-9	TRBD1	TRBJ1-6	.	TGTGCCAGCAGCCAATGGGAAGGGGGCTTCTATAATTCACCCCTCCACTTT	CASSQWEGGFYNSPLHF
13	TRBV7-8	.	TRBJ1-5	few	TGTGCCAGCAGCTTTGGTGCAAATCAGCCCCAGCATTTT	CASSFGANQPQHF
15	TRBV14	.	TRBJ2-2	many	TGTGCCAGCAGCCAAGAGAACCTCTACACCGGGGAGCTGTTTTTT	CASSQENLYTGELFF
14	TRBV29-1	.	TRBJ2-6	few	TGCAGCGCCAGAGGGAACTCTGGGGCCAACGTCCTGACTTTC	CSARGNSGANVLTF
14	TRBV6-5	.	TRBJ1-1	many	TGTGCCAGCAGTTACTCGAGACTGAACACTGAAGCTTTCTTT	CASSYSRLNTEAFF
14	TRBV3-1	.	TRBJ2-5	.	TGTGCCAGCAGCCAGGCGGGACGGCGGGAGACCCAGTACTTC	CASSQAGRRETQYF
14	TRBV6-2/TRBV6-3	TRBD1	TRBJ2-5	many	TGTGCCAGCAGGAAAGACAGGGTACAAGAGACCCAGTACTTC	CASRKDRVQETQYF
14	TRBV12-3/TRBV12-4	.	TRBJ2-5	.	TGTGCCAGCAGTTTATTAGGACAACAAGAGACCCAGTACTTC	CASSLLGQQETQYF
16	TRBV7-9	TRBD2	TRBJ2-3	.	TGTGCCAGCAGCTCCCTACGGGCGGGGGGGAAAGATACGCAGTATTTT	CASSSLRAGGKDTQYF
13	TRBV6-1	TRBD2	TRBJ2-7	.	TGTGCCAGCGGGACTAGCGGGAGGTTCGAGCAGTACTTC	CASGTSGRFEQYF
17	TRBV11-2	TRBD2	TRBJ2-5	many	TGTGCCAGCAGCTTGGGACTAGCGGGACATAGCGGGGAGACCCAGTACTTC	CASSLGLAGHSGETQYF
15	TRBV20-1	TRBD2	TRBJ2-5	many	TGCAGTGCTATCCAGTTCGGGACTAGCAGGGAGACCCAGTACTTC	CSAIQFGTSRETQYF
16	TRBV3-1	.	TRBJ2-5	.	TGTGCCAGCAGCCCTCAAAGGGGAGGCCGCAAAGAGACCCAGTACTTC	CASSPQRGGRKETQYF
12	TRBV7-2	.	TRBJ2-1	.	TGTGCCAGCAGCTCCGAGGTGGGGGAGCAGTTCTTC	CASSSEVGEQFF